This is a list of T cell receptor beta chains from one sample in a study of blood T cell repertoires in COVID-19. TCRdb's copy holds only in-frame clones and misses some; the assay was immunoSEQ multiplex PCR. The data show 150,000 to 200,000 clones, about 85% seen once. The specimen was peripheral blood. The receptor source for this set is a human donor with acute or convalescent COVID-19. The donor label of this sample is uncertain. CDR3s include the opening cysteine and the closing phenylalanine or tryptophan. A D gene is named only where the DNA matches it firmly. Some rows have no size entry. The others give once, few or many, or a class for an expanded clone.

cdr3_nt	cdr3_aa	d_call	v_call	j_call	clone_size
TGTGCCAGCAGCATCCTGGTTGCGGTGAACACTGAAGCTTTCTTT	CASSILVAVNTEAFF	-	TRBV21-1	TRBJ1-1	-
TGTGCCAGTCTATTGGGGGGACAGGGCAATCAGCCCCAGCATTTT	CASLLGGQGNQPQHF	TRBD1	TRBV19	TRBJ1-5	-
TGTGCCAGCCCAGAGACTAGAAGCTCTGGGGCCAACGTCCTGACTTTC	CASPETRSSGANVLTF	-	TRBV18	TRBJ2-6	-
TGTGCCAGCAGCTTAGGACTAGCGGGGACCTACGAGCAGTACTTC	CASSLGLAGTYEQYF	TRBD2	TRBV11-2	TRBJ2-7	-
TGTGCCACGACGGGGAGGGGCAATCAGCCCCAGCATTTT	CATTGRGNQPQHF	-	TRBV6-5	TRBJ1-5	-
TGTGCCAGCAGCCAAGAAAGGAAGGGGAGCACAGATACGCAGTATTTT	CASSQERKGSTDTQYF	-	TRBV3-1/TRBV3-2	TRBJ2-3	-
TGTGCCAGCAGCCGCGGGGGGGAGCAGTTCTTC	CASSRGGEQFF	TRBD2	TRBV11-2	TRBJ2-1	-
TGTGCTAGTGGTTTGAACCGTCGTGGGACTAGCGGGGAGAGGTCTTCAGACAATGAGCAGTTCTTC	CASGLNRRGTSGERSSDNEQFF	TRBD2	TRBV12-5	TRBJ2-1	-
TGTGCCAGCAGTCTTAGCTGGGAGACCCAGTACTTC	CASSLSWETQYF	-	TRBV3-1/TRBV3-2	TRBJ2-5	-
TGTGCCAGCAGCTTAGACCACAGGGTAAGCGACGAGCAGTACTTC	CASSLDHRVSDEQYF	-	TRBV7-9	TRBJ2-7	-
TGTGCCAGCAGTTCGGGCTATGGCTACACCTTC	CASSSGYGYTF	-	TRBV6-5	TRBJ1-2	-
TGTGCCAGCAGCAAGGACAGGGGTTCCTACGAGCAGTACTTC	CASSKDRGSYEQYF	TRBD1	TRBV7-2	TRBJ2-7	few
TGTGCCAGTCGGACAGTACGGGGTCAGCCCCAGCATTTT	CASRTVRGQPQHF	-	TRBV2	TRBJ1-5	-
TGTGCCAGCAGCCAAGGCGGCAGCACTGAAGCTTTCTTT	CASSQGGSTEAFF	-	TRBV3-1/TRBV3-2	TRBJ1-1	-
TGCGCCAGCAGCTGGCGACAGGGTCTGGCGCCCGAGCAGTACTTC	CASSWRQGLAPEQYF	TRBD1	TRBV5-1	TRBJ2-7	-
TGTGCCAGCAGGGGGGGGCCCGGACAGTCGAGCTCCTACGAGCAGTACTTC	CASRGGPGQSSSYEQYF	-	TRBV2	TRBJ2-7	-
TGTGCCAGTAGTATGGGACAGGGCATTAGCGGCTACACCTTC	CASSMGQGISGYTF	TRBD1	TRBV19	TRBJ1-2	-
TGTGCCAGCAGCTTGGCGGGATACTACGAGCAGTACTTC	CASSLAGYYEQYF	-	TRBV5-4	TRBJ2-7	-
TGTGCCAGCAGCCAAAAGAGCCTGTTTCCAGGAGCTTTCTTT	CASSQKSLFPGAFF	-	TRBV3-1/TRBV3-2	TRBJ1-1	-
TGTGCAAGTCGCTCGCTGGGACAGAAGAGATCTGCAACTAATGAAAAACTGTTTTTT	CASRSLGQKRSATNEKLFF	-	TRBV12-2	TRBJ1-4	-
TGTGCCAGCAGTTACTCTTCTCCTAAGAACACTGAAGCTTTCTTT	CASSYSSPKNTEAFF	-	TRBV6-2/TRBV6-3	TRBJ1-1	-
TGTGCCAGCAGGTTCGGACTAGCGGGGGACGAGCAGTACTTC	CASRFGLAGDEQYF	TRBD2	TRBV3-1/TRBV3-2	TRBJ2-7	-
TGTGCCAGCAGCCTTGGCGGGACTCGAGCCTACGAGCAGTACTTC	CASSLGGTRAYEQYF	-	TRBV11-2	TRBJ2-7	-
TGTGCCAGCAGCGTAGGCGAGGGATCGGTCACTGAAGCTTTCTTT	CASSVGEGSVTEAFF	-	TRBV9	TRBJ1-1	-
TGTGCCAGCAGCTCCGGACAGGGGGCGTATGGCTACACCTTC	CASSSGQGAYGYTF	TRBD1	TRBV7-3	TRBJ1-2	-
TGCGCCAGCAGCCAGAGATCAGGGGGCATCGATAATTCACCCCTCCACTTT	CASSQRSGGIDNSPLHF	TRBD1	TRBV4-3	TRBJ1-6	-
TGTGCCAGCAGTTACGGGAGGGGGGGATTAAATCAGCCCCAGCATTTT	CASSYGRGGLNQPQHF	-	TRBV6-6	TRBJ1-5	-
TGTGCCTGCCCTAAAGAGGCTAGCGGCCGCAGCGAGCAGTACTTC	CACPKEASGRSEQYF	TRBD2	TRBV30	TRBJ2-7	-
TGTGCCAGCAGCTCCCAGGGGGCGATGAATTCACCCCTCCACTTT	CASSSQGAMNSPLHF	TRBD1	TRBV6-5	TRBJ1-6	-
TGCGCCAGCAGCTCGACAGGGGCCTCTGGAAACACCATATATTTT	CASSSTGASGNTIYF	TRBD1	TRBV5-1	TRBJ1-3	-
TGTGCCAGCTCACCAGGACAGGGCCCTTACGAGCAGTACTTC	CASSPGQGPYEQYF	TRBD1	TRBV18	TRBJ2-7	-
TGTGCCAGCAGCTTGGGAGGGTTGGGTTCACCCCTCCACTTT	CASSLGGLGSPLHF	-	TRBV5-4	TRBJ1-6	-
TGTGCCAGAAGCTCCCCTTCGGGTAGCGGGCGTTACAATGAGCAGTTCTTC	CARSSPSGSGRYNEQFF	-	TRBV7-5	TRBJ2-1	-
TGTGCCAGCGGGATCGGGACAGAGAATGGCTACACCTTC	CASGIGTENGYTF	TRBD1	TRBV2	TRBJ1-2	-
TGTGCCAGCAGTCGACTGCGGGGGGACACCATATATTTT	CASSRLRGDTIYF	-	TRBV5-6	TRBJ1-3	once
TGTGCCAGCAGCCTGACAGGGCTCTATGGCTACACCTTC	CASSLTGLYGYTF	TRBD1	TRBV6-5	TRBJ1-2	-
TGTGCCAGCAGCTTAGGCCAGGGGAACACTGAAGCTTTCTTT	CASSLGQGNTEAFF	-	TRBV7-9	TRBJ1-1	few
TGCAGTGCCAGGGGTGGAAACACCATATATTTT	CSARGGNTIYF	-	TRBV20-1	TRBJ1-3	-
TGTGCCAGCAGTTGGACAGGGAGGGATCAGCCCCAGCATTTT	CASSWTGRDQPQHF	TRBD1	TRBV2	TRBJ1-5	-
TGTGCCAGCGATGAGGGGACAGGCTCCTACGAGCAGTACTTC	CASDEGTGSYEQYF	TRBD1	TRBV6-5	TRBJ2-7	-
TGTGCCAGCACCCCACAGTTCCCGTGGATCCAAGAGACCCAGTACTTC	CASTPQFPWIQETQYF	-	TRBV2	TRBJ2-5	-
TGCGCCAGCAGCCAAGTCGGGGTTGGCAGCTCTGGAAACACCATATATTTT	CASSQVGVGSSGNTIYF	-	TRBV4-1	TRBJ1-3	-
TGTGCCAGCAGCTCTAGAGGTGAGCAGTTCTTC	CASSSRGEQFF	-	TRBV7-2	TRBJ2-1	-
TGTGCCAGAAGCTTTTTCAGGTTTTCCTTTTCCTACAATGAGCAGTTCTTC	CARSFFRFSFSYNEQFF	-	TRBV5-3	TRBJ2-1	-
TGCGCCAGCAGCTTAACGGGTTCGCGGAACTACGAGCAGTACTTC	CASSLTGSRNYEQYF	-	TRBV5-1	TRBJ2-7	-
TGTGCCAGCAGCCCTACAGGGCCCGGGGAGCTGTTTTTT	CASSPTGPGELFF	-	TRBV7-3	TRBJ2-2	few
TGTGCCAGCAGCTTATCCGGGACAGGGGATGGCTACACCTTC	CASSLSGTGDGYTF	TRBD1	TRBV9	TRBJ1-2	-
TGTGCCAGCAGCTTAGGACTGCTGAATGAAAAACTGTTTTTT	CASSLGLLNEKLFF	-	TRBV7-9	TRBJ1-4	-
TGTGCCAGCAGCCAATCCGCAGGGTATTCCCCCTATGGCTACACCTTC	CASSQSAGYSPYGYTF	-	TRBV3-1/TRBV3-2	TRBJ1-2	-
TGTGCCAGCAGTACAAAAGGCTCCGGGACAGTAAACACCGGGGAGCTGTTTTTT	CASSTKGSGTVNTGELFF	TRBD1	TRBV6-2/TRBV6-3	TRBJ2-2	-
TGCGCCAGCAGCCCAGGGGCAGCCACTAGCACAGATACGCAGTATTTT	CASSPGAATSTDTQYF	-	TRBV4-1	TRBJ2-3	-
TGTGCCAGCAGTACCAGACAGGGTCGAGGTAGAGCTTTCTTT	CASSTRQGRGRAFF	TRBD1	TRBV14	TRBJ1-1	-